A selection of T cell receptor beta chains follows, all from one sample in a study of blood T cells in healthy people across ages. TCRdb re-analysed the 5' RACE reads in MiXCR, keeping a single row per CDR3 protein. The sample carries 1.5 million to 2 million distinct CDR3 sequences, 30% to 40% recorded once. The source material was blood. These receptors all come from a woman aged 25 to 39 in good health. Both conserved end residues are part of each CDR3. The D gene is left open where the match is weak.

v_gene: TRBV6-1
len: 16
d_gene: TRBD1
CDR3aa: CASSESTGGGQETQYF

v_gene: TRBV6-1
len: 15
d_gene: TRBD1
CDR3aa: CASSRTGQGRTEAFF

v_gene: TRBV4-2
len: 14
d_gene: NA
CDR3aa: CASSRLGNGETQYF

v_gene: TRBV27
len: 17
d_gene: TRBD1
CDR3aa: CASRPTVSGTGGYEQYF

v_gene: TRBV2
len: 13
d_gene: NA
CDR3aa: CASSAGSAGEQFF

v_gene: TRBV5-1
len: 14
d_gene: NA
CDR3aa: CATAEPGKNTEAFF

v_gene: TRBV6-2/TRBV6-3
len: 17
d_gene: NA
CDR3aa: CASSYGGVVSGTDTQYF

v_gene: TRBV5-1
len: 18
d_gene: TRBD2
CDR3aa: CASSLAGVAGGGQETQYF

v_gene: TRBV20-1
len: 14
d_gene: TRBD1
CDR3aa: CSARSIGTGDTQYF

v_gene: TRBV5-1
len: 15
d_gene: TRBD1
CDR3aa: CASSFWTGQLYEQYF

v_gene: TRBV25-1
len: 13
d_gene: NA
CDR3aa: CASGLTGTDTQYF

v_gene: TRBV28
len: 12
d_gene: NA
CDR3aa: CASSSVDQPQHF

v_gene: TRBV18
len: 13
d_gene: NA
CDR3aa: CASSRQLTDTQYF

v_gene: TRBV29-1
len: 11
d_gene: TRBD2
CDR3aa: CSGGLEGIQYF

v_gene: TRBV9
len: 14
d_gene: NA
CDR3aa: CASAGRDEPDTQYF

v_gene: TRBV5-1
len: 14
d_gene: NA
CDR3aa: CASARDGSSYEQYF

v_gene: TRBV5-1
len: 16
d_gene: TRBD1
CDR3aa: CASSTGEKLSTDTQYF

v_gene: TRBV29-1
len: 11
d_gene: NA
CDR3aa: CSVRSYGEQYF

v_gene: TRBV27
len: 16
d_gene: NA
CDR3aa: CASSSRGANFYYGYTF

v_gene: TRBV7-9
len: 13
d_gene: NA
CDR3aa: CASSPPGGDRQYF

v_gene: TRBV5-1
len: 14
d_gene: NA
CDR3aa: CASSPGPTQNEQFF

v_gene: TRBV18
len: 16
d_gene: TRBD1
CDR3aa: CASSPRGQGSNTEAFF

v_gene: TRBV10-3
len: 14
d_gene: TRBD1
CDR3aa: CAISETGTGGGYTF

v_gene: TRBV25-1
len: 16
d_gene: NA
CDR3aa: CASSDPGTPYTGELFF

v_gene: TRBV2
len: 14
d_gene: NA
CDR3aa: CASSQPHGLSEQFF

v_gene: TRBV7-9
len: 15
d_gene: TRBD1
CDR3aa: CASSPREDRVNGYTF

v_gene: TRBV6-1
len: 13
d_gene: TRBD2
CDR3aa: CASRREVLYEQYF

v_gene: TRBV5-1
len: 13
d_gene: NA
CDR3aa: CASSLDHSYEQYF

v_gene: TRBV20-1
len: 15
d_gene: TRBD2
CDR3aa: CSARDLGLASNEQYF

v_gene: TRBV20-1
len: 14
d_gene: TRBD1
CDR3aa: CSARQGPGADTQYF

v_gene: TRBV9
len: 15
d_gene: NA
CDR3aa: CASSVSGLDTGELFF

v_gene: TRBV4-1
len: 13
d_gene: NA
CDR3aa: CASSRTHQYGYTF

v_gene: TRBV5-1
len: 15
d_gene: NA
CDR3aa: CASSLGGSAPDTQYF

v_gene: TRBV6-5
len: 13
d_gene: NA
CDR3aa: CASSADLNTEAFF

v_gene: TRBV29-1
len: 15
d_gene: TRBD2
CDR3aa: CSVGLAITSTDTQYF

v_gene: TRBV21-1
len: 15
d_gene: NA
CDR3aa: CASIPRDTEPYEQYF

v_gene: TRBV3-1
len: 14
d_gene: NA
CDR3aa: CASSQGEGRSGYTF